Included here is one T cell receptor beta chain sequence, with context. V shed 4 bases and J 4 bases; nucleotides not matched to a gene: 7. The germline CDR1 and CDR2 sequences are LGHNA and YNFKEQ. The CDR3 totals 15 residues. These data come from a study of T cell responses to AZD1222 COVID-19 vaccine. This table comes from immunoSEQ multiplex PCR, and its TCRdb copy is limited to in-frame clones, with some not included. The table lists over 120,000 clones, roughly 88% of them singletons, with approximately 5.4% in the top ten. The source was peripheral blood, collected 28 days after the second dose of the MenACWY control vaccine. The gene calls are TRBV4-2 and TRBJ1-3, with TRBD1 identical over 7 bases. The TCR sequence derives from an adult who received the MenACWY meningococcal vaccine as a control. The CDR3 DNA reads TGTGCCAGCAGCCGAGACAGGGTAGACGGAAACACCATATATTTT. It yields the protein CASSRDRVDGNTIYF.